This T cell receptor beta chain emerged from a study of T cells in localized non-small cell lung cancer. With regard to this clone: Its target is not known.

TCRdb's copy holds only in-frame clones and misses some; the assay was immunoSEQ multiplex PCR. This table has 28,000 or so clones, 85% to 95% appearing once. Whole-study results and caveats: Prolonged overall survival went with higher T cell density in the blood. A single tumor region was sequenced, leaving heterogeneity possible. T cell clonality was highest in uninvolved adjacent lung, above tumor.

The specimen comprised peripheral blood, sampled before any cancer treatment. The source is a female donor over 55 with stage II squamous cell lung carcinoma.

CDR3 residues: CASSKDREVYYEQYF. Written as DNA, the CDR3 is TGTGCCAGCAGCAAGGACAGGGAGGTTTACTACGAGCAGTACTTC. The chain has TRBV4-2 and TRBJ2-7, with 8 positions matching TRBD1. V shed 5 bases, J shed 3 bases, and the junction held 9 bases outside the gene matches. The germline V gene has CDR1 LGHNA and CDR2 YNFKEQ. The CDR3 sequence is 15 residues long.